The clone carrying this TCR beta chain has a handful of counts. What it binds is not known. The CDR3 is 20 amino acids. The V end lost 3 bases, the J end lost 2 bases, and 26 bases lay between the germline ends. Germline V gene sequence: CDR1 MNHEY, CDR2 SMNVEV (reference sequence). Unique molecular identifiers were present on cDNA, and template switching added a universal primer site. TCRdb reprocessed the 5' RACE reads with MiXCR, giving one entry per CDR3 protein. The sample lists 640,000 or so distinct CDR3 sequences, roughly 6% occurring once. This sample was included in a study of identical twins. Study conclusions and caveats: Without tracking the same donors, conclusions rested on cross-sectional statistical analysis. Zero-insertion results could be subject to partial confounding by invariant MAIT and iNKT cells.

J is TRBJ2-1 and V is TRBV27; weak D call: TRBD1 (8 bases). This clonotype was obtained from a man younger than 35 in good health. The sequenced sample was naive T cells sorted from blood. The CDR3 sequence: CASSLGGDRRTRGTYNEQFF. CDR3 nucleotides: TGTGCCAGCAGTTTGGGAGGGGACAGGAGGACCCGGGGGACCTACAATGAGCAGTTCTTC.